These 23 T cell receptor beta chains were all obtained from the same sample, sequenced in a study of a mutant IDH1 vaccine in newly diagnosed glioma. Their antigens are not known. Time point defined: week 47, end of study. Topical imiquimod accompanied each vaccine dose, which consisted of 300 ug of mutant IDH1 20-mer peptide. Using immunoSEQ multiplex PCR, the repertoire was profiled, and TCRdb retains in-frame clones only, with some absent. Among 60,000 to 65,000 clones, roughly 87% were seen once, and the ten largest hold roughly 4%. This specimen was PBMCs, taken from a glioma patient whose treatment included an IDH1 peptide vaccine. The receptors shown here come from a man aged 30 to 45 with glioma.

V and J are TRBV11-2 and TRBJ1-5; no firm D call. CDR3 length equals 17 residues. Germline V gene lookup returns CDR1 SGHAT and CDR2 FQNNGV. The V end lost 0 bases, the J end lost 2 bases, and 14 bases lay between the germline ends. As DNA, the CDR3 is TGTGCCAGCAGCTTAGATGCCGTCTCACGAGGCAATCAGCCCCAGCATTTT. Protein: CASSLDAVSRGNQPQHF.

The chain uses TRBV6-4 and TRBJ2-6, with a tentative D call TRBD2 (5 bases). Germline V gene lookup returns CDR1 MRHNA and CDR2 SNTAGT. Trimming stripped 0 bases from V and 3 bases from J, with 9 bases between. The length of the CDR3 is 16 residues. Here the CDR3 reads CASSDSPGDGANVLTF. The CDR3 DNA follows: TGTGCCAGCAGTGACTCTCCCGGGGATGGGGCCAACGTCCTGACTTTC.

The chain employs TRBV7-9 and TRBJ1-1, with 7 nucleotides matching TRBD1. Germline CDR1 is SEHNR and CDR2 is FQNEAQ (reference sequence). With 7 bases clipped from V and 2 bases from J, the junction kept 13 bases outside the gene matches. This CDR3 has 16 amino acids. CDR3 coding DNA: TGTGCCAGCACCCCCCGAAGGGGGCAAGGAAACACTGAAGCTTTCTTT. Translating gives CASTPRRGQGNTEAFF.

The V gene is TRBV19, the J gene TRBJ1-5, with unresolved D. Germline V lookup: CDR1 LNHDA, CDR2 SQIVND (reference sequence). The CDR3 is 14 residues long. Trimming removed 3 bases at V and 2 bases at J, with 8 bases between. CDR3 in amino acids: CASSMFGGNQPQHF. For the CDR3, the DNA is TGTGCCAGTAGTATGTTTGGGGGCAATCAGCCCCAGCATTTT. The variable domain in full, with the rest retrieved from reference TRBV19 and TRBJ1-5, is DGGITQSPKYLFRKEGQNVTLSCEQNLNHDAMYWYRQDPGQGLRLIYYSQIVNDFQKGDIAEGYSVSREKKESFPLTVTSAQKNPTAFYLCASSMFGGNQPQHFGDGTRLSIL.

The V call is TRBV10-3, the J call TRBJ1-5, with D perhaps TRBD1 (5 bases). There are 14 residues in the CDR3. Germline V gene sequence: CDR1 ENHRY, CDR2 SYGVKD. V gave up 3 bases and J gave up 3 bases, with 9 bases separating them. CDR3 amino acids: CAISEETVNQPQHF. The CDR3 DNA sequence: TGTGCCATCAGTGAAGAGACAGTCAATCAGCCCCAGCATTTT.

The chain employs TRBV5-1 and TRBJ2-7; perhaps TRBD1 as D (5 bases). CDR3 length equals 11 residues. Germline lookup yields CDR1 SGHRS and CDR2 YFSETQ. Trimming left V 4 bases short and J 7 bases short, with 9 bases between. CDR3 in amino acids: CASSINREQYF. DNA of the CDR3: TGCGCCAGCAGCATCAACAGGGAGCAGTACTTC.

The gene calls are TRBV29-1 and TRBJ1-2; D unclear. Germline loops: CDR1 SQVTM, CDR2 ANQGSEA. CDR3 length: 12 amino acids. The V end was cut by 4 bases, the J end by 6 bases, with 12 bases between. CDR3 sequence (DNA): TGCAGCGTTGTTGAGACCGCGGATGGCTACACCTTC. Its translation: CSVVETADGYTF. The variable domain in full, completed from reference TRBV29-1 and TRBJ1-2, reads SAVISQKPSRDICQRGTSLTIQCQVDSQVTMMFWYRQQPGQSLTLIATANQGSEATYESGFVIDKFPISRPNLTFSTLTVSNMSPEDSSIYLCSVVETADGYTFGSGTRLTVV.

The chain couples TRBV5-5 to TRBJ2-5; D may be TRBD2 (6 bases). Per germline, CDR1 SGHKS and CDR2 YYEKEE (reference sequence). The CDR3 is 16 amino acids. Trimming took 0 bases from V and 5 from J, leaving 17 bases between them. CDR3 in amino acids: CASSLASAGTGETQYF. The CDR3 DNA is TGTGCCAGCAGCTTGGCCTCGGCGGGGACTGGGGAGACCCAGTACTTC.

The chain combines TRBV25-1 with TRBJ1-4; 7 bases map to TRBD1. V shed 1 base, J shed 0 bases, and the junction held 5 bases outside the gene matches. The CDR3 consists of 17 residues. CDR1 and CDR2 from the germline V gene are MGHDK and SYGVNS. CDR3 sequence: CASSELTGLATNEKLFF. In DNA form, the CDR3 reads TGTGCCAGCAGTGAATTGACAGGGCTAGCAACTAATGAAAAACTGTTTTTT.

CDR3 loop: CASSRTEQASYGYTF. The CDR3 DNA follows: TGTGCCAGCTCACGGACCGAGCAGGCTAGCTATGGCTACACCTTC. The chain recombines TRBV18 with TRBJ1-2; D unclear. The CDR3 has 15 amino acids. V was trimmed by 4 bases and J by 4 bases, leaving 16 bases between them. Germline-derived CDR1 and CDR2 are KGHSH and LQKENI.

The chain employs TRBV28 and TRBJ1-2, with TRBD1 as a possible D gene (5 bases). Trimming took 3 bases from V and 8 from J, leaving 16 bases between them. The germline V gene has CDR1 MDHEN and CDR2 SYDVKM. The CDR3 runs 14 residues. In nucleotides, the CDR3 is TGTGCCAGCAGTTTTGGCGGGACCTCCTCCGGCTACACCTTC. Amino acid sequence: CASSFGGTSSGYTF.

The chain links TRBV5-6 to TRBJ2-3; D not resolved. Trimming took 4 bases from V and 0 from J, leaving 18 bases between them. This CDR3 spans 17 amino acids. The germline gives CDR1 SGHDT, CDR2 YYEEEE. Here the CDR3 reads CASSRGVASPSTDTQYF. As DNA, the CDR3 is TGTGCCAGCAGCCGTGGGGTCGCCAGCCCCAGCACAGATACGCAGTATTTT.

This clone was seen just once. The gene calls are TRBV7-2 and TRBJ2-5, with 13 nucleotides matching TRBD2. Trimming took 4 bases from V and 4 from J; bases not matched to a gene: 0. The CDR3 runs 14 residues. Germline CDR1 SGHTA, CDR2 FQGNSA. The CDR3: CASSWTSGGETQYF. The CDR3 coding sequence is TGTGCCAGCAGCTGGACTAGCGGGGGAGAGACCCAGTACTTC.

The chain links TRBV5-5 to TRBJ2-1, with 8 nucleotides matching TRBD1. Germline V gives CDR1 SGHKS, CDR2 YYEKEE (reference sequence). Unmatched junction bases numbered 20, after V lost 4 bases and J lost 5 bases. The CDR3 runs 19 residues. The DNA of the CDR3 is TGTGCCAGCAGCACTGGCGCGGTGGTTGTGCAGGGGGCCGACAATGAGCAGTTCTTC. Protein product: CASSTGAVVVQGADNEQFF.

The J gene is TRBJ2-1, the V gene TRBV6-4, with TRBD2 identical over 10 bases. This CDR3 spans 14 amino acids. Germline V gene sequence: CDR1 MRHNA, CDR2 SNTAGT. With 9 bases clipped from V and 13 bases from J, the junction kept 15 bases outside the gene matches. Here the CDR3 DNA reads TGTGCCAGAGTAGAAGCGGGGGGGCCAACTACACAGTTCTTC. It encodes CARVEAGGPTTQFF.

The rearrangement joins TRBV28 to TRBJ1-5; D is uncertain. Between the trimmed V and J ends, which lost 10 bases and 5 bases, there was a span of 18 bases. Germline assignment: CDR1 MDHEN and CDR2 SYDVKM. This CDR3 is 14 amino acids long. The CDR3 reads CANNRVMEDQPQHF. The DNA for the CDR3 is TGTGCCAATAATAGGGTGATGGAAGATCAGCCCCAGCATTTT.

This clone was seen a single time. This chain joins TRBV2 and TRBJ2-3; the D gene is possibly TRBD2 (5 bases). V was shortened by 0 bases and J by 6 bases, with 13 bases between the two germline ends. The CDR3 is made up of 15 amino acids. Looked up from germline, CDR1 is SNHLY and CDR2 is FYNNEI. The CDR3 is CASSEAALTMDTQYF. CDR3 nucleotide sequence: TGTGCCAGCAGTGAAGCCGCTCTGACTATGGATACGCAGTATTTT.

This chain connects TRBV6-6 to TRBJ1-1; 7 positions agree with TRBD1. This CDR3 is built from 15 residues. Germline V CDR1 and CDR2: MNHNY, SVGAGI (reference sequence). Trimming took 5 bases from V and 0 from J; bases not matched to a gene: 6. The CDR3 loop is CASSTSGTVNTEAFF. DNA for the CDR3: TGTGCCAGCAGTACATCCGGGACAGTGAACACTGAAGCTTTCTTT.

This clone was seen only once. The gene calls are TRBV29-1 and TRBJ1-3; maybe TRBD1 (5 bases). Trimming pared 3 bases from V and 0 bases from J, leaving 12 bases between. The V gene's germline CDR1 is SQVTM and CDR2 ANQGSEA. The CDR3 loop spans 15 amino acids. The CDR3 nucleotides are TGCAGCGTTGAGCAGGGTAGGGCCTCTGGAAACACCATATATTTT. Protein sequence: CSVEQGRASGNTIYF.

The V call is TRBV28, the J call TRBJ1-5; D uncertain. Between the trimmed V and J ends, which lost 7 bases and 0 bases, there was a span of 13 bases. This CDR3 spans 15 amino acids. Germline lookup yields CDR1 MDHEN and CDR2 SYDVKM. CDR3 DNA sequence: TGTGCCAGCACCCAACGAGGGAATAGCAATCAGCCCCAGCATTTT. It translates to CASTQRGNSNQPQHF.

CDR3 nucleotide sequence: TGTGCCAGCGGGTACAGGGTTTCACCCCTCCACTTT. Protein: CASGYRVSPLHF. The chain couples TRBV28 to TRBJ1-6; perhaps TRBD1 as D (6 bases). The CDR3 runs 12 residues. Germline CDR1 is MDHEN and CDR2 is SYDVKM. With 8 bases removed from V and 9 bases from J, the gap between germline ends came to 11 bases.

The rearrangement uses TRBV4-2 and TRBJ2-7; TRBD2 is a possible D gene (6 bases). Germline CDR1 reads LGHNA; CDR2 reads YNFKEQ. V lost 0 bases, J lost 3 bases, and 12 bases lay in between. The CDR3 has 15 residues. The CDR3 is CASSQDPGVIYEQYF. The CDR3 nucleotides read TGTGCCAGCAGCCAAGATCCGGGGGTAATCTACGAGCAGTACTTC.

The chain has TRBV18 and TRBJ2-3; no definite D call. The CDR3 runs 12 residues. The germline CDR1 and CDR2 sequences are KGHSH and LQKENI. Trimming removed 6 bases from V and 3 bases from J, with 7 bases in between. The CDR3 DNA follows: TGTGCCAGCTCCCCGGCTACAGATACGCAGTATTTT. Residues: CASSPATDTQYF.